This T cell receptor beta chain appears in the sequencing data of a study of T cell changes during pregnancy in multiple sclerosis. The CDR3 totals 16 residues. CDR1 and CDR2 from the germline V gene are LNHNV and YYDKDF (reference sequence). V lost 4 bases to trimming and J lost 1 base; unmatched junction nucleotides: 6. TCRdb keeps only in-frame clones here, not all; method: immunoSEQ multiplex PCR. The repertoire includes 85,000 to 130,000 clones, about 94% of them detected once, and about 0.9% sits in the top ten. The clonotype was recovered from a female donor with multiple sclerosis, enrolled in a pregnancy study. Source: peripheral blood, taken before pregnancy. The chain links TRBV15 to TRBJ2-3; 9 nucleotides agree with TRBD1. CDR3 nucleotide sequence: TGTGCCACCAGCACAGGGGACAGGGACCGCACAGATACGCAGTATTTT. It codes for CATSTGDRDRTDTQYF.